This is a list of T cell receptor beta chains from one sample in a study of spatial heterogeneity in lung cancer. From the 5' RACE reads, TCRdb called clonotypes with MiXCR, one entry per CDR3 protein. The sample contains 13,000 or so distinct CDR3 sequences, over 3% of which appear only once. Material: lung tumor tissue, obtained at surgery. The source is a male donor with early-stage non-small cell lung cancer. CDR3s include the opening cysteine and the closing phenylalanine or tryptophan. The order of the fields is V gene, J gene, CDR3 protein.

>TRBV20-1|TRBJ2-2
CSARDGVTGELFF
>TRBV20-1|TRBJ1-2
CSARKGQGVGGYTF
>TRBV6-5|TRBJ1-2
CASSSQVTGGYTF
>TRBV27|TRBJ2-2
CASSFVLWGTGELFF
>TRBV28|TRBJ1-2
CASSSTGDRALLYGYTF
>TRBV19|TRBJ2-1
CASSIDGGQGYGQFF
>TRBV7-7|TRBJ2-5
CASSLDTARGGAQYF
>TRBV20-1|TRBJ2-1
CSARDGGLVINEQFF
>TRBV5-1|TRBJ2-2
CASSNPALTGELFF
>TRBV5-6|TRBJ2-5
CASSSVLAEETQYF
>TRBV6-5|TRBJ2-1
CASSYSGGHRNEQFF
>TRBV6-6|TRBJ2-3
CASSYSGGRLGTDTQYF
>TRBV12-3/TRBV12-4|TRBJ2-3
CASSHPYNTQYF
>TRBV20-1|TRBJ2-5
CSAGVDGGAWTETQYF
>TRBV27|TRBJ1-5
CASSLGPGSNQPQHF
>TRBV27|TRBJ1-2
CASSSVWTETNYGYTF
>TRBV20-1|TRBJ2-7
CSARSGIYEQYF
>TRBV28|TRBJ1-2
CASSSSDTNYGYTF
>TRBV20-1|TRBJ1-1
CSARVPGFDTEAFF
>TRBV14|TRBJ2-7
CASSRSGQGNEQYF
>TRBV7-9|TRBJ1-1
CASSLVNMNTEAFF
>TRBV30|TRBJ2-4
CAWSLGSSLAKNIQYF
>TRBV3-1|TRBJ1-1
CASSPPDREAFF
>TRBV5-6|TRBJ2-7
CASSLDRTGAILSYEQYF
>TRBV6-1|TRBJ2-2
CASSENLRGGELFF
>TRBV5-1|TRBJ1-1
CASSFGQGGLEAFF
>TRBV30|TRBJ2-2
CAWELGLRTGELFF
>TRBV9|TRBJ2-3
CASSAGGGPDTQYF
>TRBV7-9|TRBJ2-1
CASSFRGLEQFF
>TRBV11-2|TRBJ2-3
CASSWTSGGADTQYF
>TRBV18|TRBJ1-1
CASSPSGTRNTEAFF
>TRBV9|TRBJ2-2
CASSVLGQPTGELFF
>TRBV5-4|TRBJ2-7
CASSQVQDYEQYF
>TRBV2|TRBJ1-2
CASSVWGAGGDTF
>TRBV9|TRBJ2-2
CASSVVAGELFF
>TRBV20-1|TRBJ2-5
CSAPDRGRETQYF
>TRBV7-2|TRBJ1-1
CASSLKSGNTEAFF
>TRBV10-1|TRBJ2-3
CASSALTDTQYF
>TRBV7-2|TRBJ1-6
CASSSQGANSPLHF
>TRBV6-5|TRBJ1-1
CASSYSKETEAFF
>TRBV7-2|TRBJ2-5
CASSLDPGASKTQYF
>TRBV29-1|TRBJ1-4
CSATGRTNEKLFF
>TRBV4-3|TRBJ2-1
CASSQDWGEGAPFEQFF
>TRBV19|TRBJ2-5
CASSIVGVQETQYF
>TRBV2|TRBJ2-7
CASVRELDRVIGPYEQYF
>TRBV6-5|TRBJ1-1
CASSYSWGRLNTEAFF
>TRBV5-4|TRBJ1-3
CASSLSPQGATGNTIYF
>TRBV10-3|TRBJ1-1
CAIRIDRDAEAFF
>TRBV20-1|TRBJ1-2
CSAGRGASYTF
>TRBV7-8|TRBJ2-5
CASRMSSQETQYF
>TRBV10-3|TRBJ1-1
CATGVSGEVAEAFF
>TRBV4-2|TRBJ2-3
CASSQEEVGGGALGTQYF
>TRBV7-9|TRBJ1-6
CASSHGRTDNSPLHF
>TRBV12-3/TRBV12-4|TRBJ2-1
CASSLEGPRAYNEQFF
>TRBV2|TRBJ2-7
CASSTGLVNEQYF
>TRBV4-1|TRBJ1-6
CASSQETLTSYNSPLHF
>TRBV13|TRBJ1-2
CASSLQGLNYGYTF
>TRBV7-2|TRBJ2-1
CASSLAVRSAPEQFF
>TRBV7-2|TRBJ2-7
CASSLTGVTSYEQYF